One and the same sample provided the 19 T cell receptor beta chains below, sequenced in a study of identical twins. From the 5' RACE reads, TCRdb called clonotypes with MiXCR, one entry per CDR3 protein. The table includes 450,000 or so distinct CDR3 sequences, 15% to 20% detected once. The sequenced sample was naive T cells sorted from blood. These receptors were taken from a man in his fifties in good health.

This clonotype was detected ten times or more. The chain is built from TRBV10-3 and TRBJ2-1; maybe TRBD1 (5 bases). The CDR3 has 14 residues. Trimming removed 7 bases at V and 0 bases at J, with 10 bases between. Germline V gene data show CDR1 as ENHRY and CDR2 as SYGVKD. The CDR3 DNA follows: TGTGCCATCACGGACAACCTCTCCTACAATGAGCAGTTCTTC. Protein product: CAITDNLSYNEQFF.

This clonotype was observed many times. The genes are TRBV27 and TRBJ2-3; D unresolved. The CDR3 loop spans 14 amino acids. V lost 5 bases, J lost 3 bases, and 12 bases lay in between. Germline-derived CDR1 and CDR2 are MNHEY and SMNVEV (reference sequence). In nucleotides, the CDR3 is TGTGCCAGCAGTCCCACCCGAGGAACAGATACGCAGTATTTT. This gives the protein CASSPTRGTDTQYF.

This clonotype has at least ten counts. The chain recombines TRBV10-3 with TRBJ1-2; tentatively, D is TRBD1 (5 bases). V was cut by 3 bases and J by 3 bases, with 11 bases left in between. Germline lookup yields CDR1 ENHRY and CDR2 SYGVKD. The length of the CDR3 is 14 residues. The CDR3 spells CAISDQGEDYGYTF. The DNA of the CDR3 is TGTGCCATCAGTGACCAAGGGGAGGACTATGGCTACACCTTC.

This sequence joins TRBV6-2 or TRBV6-3 and TRBJ2-1; 7 nucleotides align to TRBD1. The CDR3 consists of 15 residues. Per the germline V gene, CDR1 is MNHEY and CDR2 is SVGEGT. V trimming: 6 bases; J trimming: 5 bases; junction bases outside the gene matches: 10. CDR3 amino acids: CASRQTGVSHNEQFF. The CDR3 coding sequence is TGTGCCAGCAGACAAACAGGGGTTAGCCACAATGAGCAGTTCTTC.

This clonotype was observed many times. The chain carries TRBV12-3 or TRBV12-4 and TRBJ1-4; maybe TRBD1 (5 bases). Trimming removed 5 bases at V and 0 bases at J, with 19 bases between. This CDR3 comprises 18 residues. The CDR3 coding sequence is TGTGCCAGCAGTCCGGGACGGCTTAGTTCTGCAACTAATGAAAAACTGTTTTTT. It is translated as CASSPGRLSSATNEKLFF.

The table lists this clonotype with a count of one. V and J are TRBV5-4 and TRBJ2-3; D ambiguous. Trimming shortened V by 4 bases and J by 13 bases, and 13 bases separated the two germline ends. Per the germline V gene, CDR1 is SGHNT and CDR2 is YYREEE (reference sequence). The CDR3 covers 11 residues. The CDR3 spells CASSHEFREYF. The CDR3 DNA sequence: TGTGCCAGCAGCCACGAGTTTCGGGAGTATTTT.

DNA for the CDR3: TGCAGTGCGCCAAAACTAGCGGAACCCTACAATGAGCAGTTCTTC. Encoded protein: CSAPKLAEPYNEQFF. The chain joins TRBV20-1 to TRBJ2-1; TRBD2 agrees at 8 bases. J gave up 2 bases and V 6 bases, and 9 bases lay outside the gene matches. CDR1 and CDR2 from the germline V gene are DFQATT and SNEGSKA (reference sequence). This CDR3 has 15 residues.

This clonotype was counted a few times. The genes are TRBV4-3 and TRBJ2-1, with TRBD2 matching 8 bases. CDR1 and CDR2 (germline): LGHNA, YSLEER. V lost 0 bases to trimming and J lost 0 bases; unmatched junction nucleotides: 7. There are 18 residues in the CDR3. CDR3 region: CASSQELVAGSSYNEQFF. For the CDR3, the DNA is TGCGCCAGCAGCCAAGAGTTGGTAGCGGGGAGCTCCTACAATGAGCAGTTCTTC.

Ten or more counts support this clonotype. V gene TRBV10-2 combines with J gene TRBJ1-5, with 7 bases matching TRBD1. Germline CDR1 is WSHSY and CDR2 is SAAADI. Unmatched junction bases numbered 9, after V lost 0 bases and J lost 4 bases. The CDR3 consists of 17 residues. CDR3 sequence: CASSESNRGFTNQPQHF. In DNA form, the CDR3 reads TGCGCCAGCAGTGAGTCGAACAGGGGTTTCACAAATCAGCCCCAGCATTTT.

This clonotype was observed a handful of times. The genes are TRBV5-1 and TRBJ1-1; D is uncertain. Germline CDR1 is SGHRS and CDR2 is YFSETQ. This CDR3 has 14 amino acids. Trimming took 4 bases from V and 5 from J, leaving 15 bases between them. The CDR3 sequence is CASSQDGLGTEAFF. The CDR3 bases are TGCGCCAGCAGCCAGGACGGATTAGGGACTGAAGCTTTCTTT.

The chain employs TRBV7-6 and TRBJ1-4; D unclear. V was pared by 1 base and J by 8 bases, with 17 bases between. CDR1 and CDR2 from the germline V gene are SGHVS and FNYEAQ. The CDR3 is made up of 16 amino acids. This CDR3 reads CASSLGTQVGYEKLFF. As DNA, the CDR3 is TGTGCCAGCAGCTTAGGGACCCAGGTGGGGTACGAAAAACTGTTTTTT.

V usage is TRBV20-1 and J usage is TRBJ2-1, with a possible D match to TRBD2 (5 bases). This CDR3 spans 18 amino acids. Germline assignment: CDR1 DFQATT and CDR2 SNEGSKA (reference sequence). Trimming took off 2 bases at V and 0 bases at J, with 20 bases between the two ends. CDR3 loop: CSARRSRGPISSYNEQFF. CDR3 in DNA: TGCAGTGCTAGAAGGTCCCGAGGGCCTATAAGCTCCTACAATGAGCAGTTCTTC.

This clonotype has just a few counts. The rearrangement links TRBV5-6 to TRBJ2-7; TRBD1 aligns across 9 bases. CDR3 length equals 15 residues. Germline V gene sequence: CDR1 SGHDT, CDR2 YYEEEE. Germline trimming cut 1 base from V and 4 bases from J; bases unmatched to any gene: 6. In DNA form, the CDR3 reads TGTGCCAGCAGCTTGCTCGGGACAGGGCGGTACGAGCAGTACTTC. Residues: CASSLLGTGRYEQYF.

This clonotype was seen only a few times. This chain joins TRBV6-5 and TRBJ2-6; weak D call: TRBD2 (7 bases). Trimming took off 1 base at V and 3 bases at J, with 10 bases between the two ends. CDR1 is MNHEY, CDR2 SVGAGI, per germline. The CDR3 consists of 16 residues. The CDR3 bases are TGTGCCAGCAGTTACTGGGGGGGCAGTGGGGCCAACGTCCTGACTTTC. This gives the protein CASSYWGGSGANVLTF.

The chain joins TRBV28 to TRBJ2-7; TRBD2 might be the D (5 bases). V was trimmed by 8 bases and J by 2 bases, leaving 13 bases between them. Germline loops: CDR1 MDHEN, CDR2 SYDVKM. This CDR3 is built from 13 residues. The CDR3 loop is CASGNGLPYEQYF. The CDR3 DNA is TGTGCCAGCGGAAACGGACTCCCCTACGAGCAGTACTTC. Based on the CDR3 plus reference TRBV28 and TRBJ2-7, the full variable domain is DVKVTQSSRYLVKRTGEKVFLECVQDMDHENMFWYRQDPGLGLRLIYFSYDVKMKEKGDIPEGYSVSREKKERFSLILESASTNQTSMYLCASGNGLPYEQYFGPGTRLTVT.

In this sample, this clonotype turned up many times. The V and J genes are TRBV28 and TRBJ2-3; 13 bases are a match to TRBD2. Germline loops: CDR1 MDHEN, CDR2 SYDVKM. This CDR3 comprises 17 residues. The V segment lost 0 bases and the J segment 2 bases; nucleotides outside the gene matches: 2. The CDR3 nucleotides are TGTGCCAGCAGTTTATGGGGACTAGCGGGACCCACAGATACGCAGTATTTT. The encoded protein is CASSLWGLAGPTDTQYF.

This clonotype was seen more than once but under ten times. The chain is built from TRBV27 and TRBJ2-7; tentatively, D is TRBD1 (6 bases). Trimming removed 3 bases at V and 7 bases at J, with 19 bases between. The CDR3 is 15 amino acids. Germline CDR1 is MNHEY and CDR2 is SMNVEV (reference sequence). CDR3 protein: CASSFSSGQGEEQYF. DNA for the CDR3: TGTGCCAGCAGTTTTTCGTCGGGACAAGGGGAAGAGCAGTACTTC.

J is TRBJ2-7 and V is TRBV20-1, with D possibly being TRBD2 (6 bases). The V gene lost 4 bases and the J gene lost 10 bases, with 17 bases spanning the gap. This CDR3 has 12 amino acids. Germline values: CDR1 DFQATT, CDR2 SNEGSKA (reference sequence). As DNA, the CDR3 is TGCAGTGCTAAGATGGGTGGCGGGGATCAGTACTTC. Its protein is CSAKMGGGDQYF.

The chain couples TRBV6-2 or TRBV6-3 to TRBJ1-1; D remains unclear. The CDR3 loop spans 15 amino acids. Trimming cost V 1 base and J 1 base, with 10 bases left between them. The germline CDR1 and CDR2 sequences are MNHEY and SVGEGT. CDR3 sequence (DNA): TGTGCCAGCAGTTACTTGTCAGACCAGAACACTGAAGCTTTCTTT. Its translation: CASSYLSDQNTEAFF.